What follows are 10 T cell receptor beta chains derived from one specimen sequenced in a study of T cell responses to AZD1222 COVID-19 vaccine. The protocol was immunoSEQ multiplex PCR, while the TCRdb copy is restricted to in-frame clones and leaves out a portion. Among 100,000 to 150,000 clones listed, roughly 82% were seen once. Sequenced material: peripheral blood, taken 28 days after the second AZD1222 dose. These receptors all come from an adult who received the AZD1222 COVID-19 vaccine.

Points on this clone: This specimen includes other DNA sequences encoding the same CDR3. The chain joins TRBV12-3 or TRBV12-4 to TRBJ2-7, with 7 bases identical to TRBD2. This CDR3 is built from 12 residues. V was clipped by 4 bases and J by 4 bases; unmatched bases: 1. DNA of the CDR3: TGTGCCAGCAGTTCGGGAGGATACGAGCAGTACTTC. It translates to CASSSGGYEQYF.

This chain uses TRBV3-1 (or the pseudogene TRBV3-2) with TRBJ1-6; D call uncertain. Germline V CDR1 and CDR2: LGHDT, YNNKEL (reference sequence). V lost 0 bases to trimming and J lost 5 bases, with 5 bases between them. The CDR3 sequence is 14 residues long. For the CDR3, the DNA is TGTGCCAGCAGCCAAGAGTGGGATAATTCACCCCTCCACTTT. It yields the protein CASSQEWDNSPLHF.

The chain carries TRBV7-2 and TRBJ2-5; 15 nucleotides line up with TRBD2. The germline V gene encodes CDR1 SGHTA and CDR2 FQGNSA. The CDR3 totals 18 residues. Trimming cost V 5 bases and J 5 bases; bases outside gene matches: 12. The CDR3 DNA reads as TGTGCCAGCAGCGGTGGTGCAAGGGGACTAGCGGGGGGCGAGACCCAGTACTTC. It is translated as CASSGGARGLAGGETQYF.

The chain combines TRBV28 with TRBJ1-2; the D gene is possibly TRBD1 (6 bases). CDR3 length equals 13 residues. V lost 7 bases and J lost 4, with 13 bases in between. The germline CDR1 and CDR2 sequences are MDHEN and SYDVKM. DNA of the CDR3: TGTGCCAGCACCTGGACGGACAGCTATGGCTACACCTTC. It yields the protein CASTWTDSYGYTF.

This chain connects TRBV19 to TRBJ1-5, with D possibly TRBD1 on 6 matching bases. Looked up from germline, CDR1 is LNHDA and CDR2 is SQIVND (reference sequence). V lost 0 bases and J lost 3, with 9 bases in between. This CDR3 contains 15 residues. The CDR3 protein is CASSIETGFNQPQHF. DNA of the CDR3: TGTGCCAGTAGTATAGAAACAGGGTTCAATCAGCCCCAGCATTTT.

The rearrangement uses TRBV2 and TRBJ1-2, with D maybe TRBD1 (6 bases). This CDR3 comprises 15 residues. V lost 5 bases, J lost 4 bases, and 17 bases lay in between. Germline loops: CDR1 SNHLY, CDR2 FYNNEI. Written as DNA, the CDR3 is TGTGCCAGCAGTCCTCAGATACCCAGGGGCTATGGCTACACCTTC. It is translated as CASSPQIPRGYGYTF.

This clone was counted a few times. The chain joins TRBV4-3 to TRBJ2-3; 14 bases match TRBD2. Losses at the gene ends were 3 bases for V and 6 bases for J; bases not matched to a gene: 11. The CDR3 is 18 amino acids. Germline lookup yields CDR1 LGHNA and CDR2 YSLEER. CDR3 residues: CASSHEPSTSGGADTQYF. CDR3 bases: TGCGCCAGCAGCCATGAACCCTCGACTAGCGGGGGGGCGGATACGCAGTATTTT.

V gene TRBV27 combines with J gene TRBJ1-6, with a weak D call TRBD1 (6 bases). Trimming took off 0 bases at V and 6 bases at J, with 18 bases between the two ends. This CDR3 has 18 amino acids. The germline CDR1 and CDR2 sequences are MNHEY and SMNVEV (reference sequence). In nucleotides, the CDR3 is TGTGCCAGCAGTTTATCGTTGGTCGGGACAATGTCTAATTCACCCCTCCACTTT. Translating gives CASSLSLVGTMSNSPLHF.

CDR3 nucleotide sequence: TGTGCCAGCAGCTTAATGGAAAACACTGAAGCTTTCTTT. It is translated as CASSLMENTEAFF. The chain uses TRBV11-3 and TRBJ1-1; D remains unclear. The germline CDR1 and CDR2 sequences are SGHNT and YENEEA. With 2 bases removed from V and 2 bases from J, the gap between germline ends came to 6 bases. The CDR3 covers 13 residues.

The V and J genes are TRBV5-1 and TRBJ1-2; 7 positions match TRBD1. From germline, CDR1 is SGHRS and CDR2 YFSETQ. V gave up 3 bases and J gave up 2 bases; unmatched junction bases: 7. The CDR3 covers 15 residues. The CDR3 coding sequence is TGCGCCAGCAGCTCCACGACAGGGAGAAACTATGGCTACACCTTC. Its protein product is CASSSTTGRNYGYTF.